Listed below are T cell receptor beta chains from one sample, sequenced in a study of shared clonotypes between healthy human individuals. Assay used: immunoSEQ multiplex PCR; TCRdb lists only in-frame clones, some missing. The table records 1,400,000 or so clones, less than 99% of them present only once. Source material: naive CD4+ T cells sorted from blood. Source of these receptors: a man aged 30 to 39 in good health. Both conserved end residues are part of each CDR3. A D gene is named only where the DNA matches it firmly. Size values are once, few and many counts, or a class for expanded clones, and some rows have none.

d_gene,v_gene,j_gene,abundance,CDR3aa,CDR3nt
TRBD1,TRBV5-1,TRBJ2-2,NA,CATSGTGGTGELFF,TGCGCCACCTCCGGGACAGGGGGCACCGGGGAGCTGTTTTTT
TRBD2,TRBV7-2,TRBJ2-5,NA,CASSSAGGETQYF,TGTGCCAGCAGCTCAGCGGGAGGAGAGACCCAGTACTTC
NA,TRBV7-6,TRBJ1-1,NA,CASSLVAGATEAFF,TGTGCCAGCAGCTTAGTGGCAGGGGCAACTGAAGCTTTCTTT
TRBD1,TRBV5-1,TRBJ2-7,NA,CASSLGTGGYEQYF,TGCGCCAGCAGCTTGGGAACAGGGGGCTACGAGCAGTACTTC
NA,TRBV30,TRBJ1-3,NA,CAWSASGGSSGNTIYF,TGTGCCTGGAGTGCGAGTGGGGGCAGCTCTGGAAACACCATATATTTT
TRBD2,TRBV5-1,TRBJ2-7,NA,CASSFFQAGVGIYEQYF,TGCGCCAGCAGCTTCTTTCAAGCGGGAGTCGGTATCTACGAGCAGTACTTC
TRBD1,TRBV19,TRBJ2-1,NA,CASSIDRGQGEQFF,TGTGCCAGTAGTATCGACAGGGGGCAGGGTGAGCAGTTCTTC
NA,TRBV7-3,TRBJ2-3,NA,CASSQTGWVSTDTQYF,TGTGCCAGCAGCCAAACAGGGTGGGTGAGCACAGATACGCAGTATTTT
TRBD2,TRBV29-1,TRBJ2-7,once,CSVRTSAHNEQYF,TGCAGCGTTAGGACTAGCGCACATAACGAGCAGTACTTC
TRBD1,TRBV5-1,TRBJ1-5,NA,CASSSGQGWDQPQHF,TGCGCCAGCAGCTCAGGACAGGGATGGGATCAGCCCCAGCATTTT
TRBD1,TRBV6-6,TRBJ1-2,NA,CASSYPGTGPRGYTF,TGTGCCAGCAGCTACCCCGGGACAGGCCCCAGGGGCTACACCTTC
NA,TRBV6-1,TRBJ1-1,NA,CASSEIVLLNTEAFF,TGTGCCAGCAGTGAAATTGTACTTCTGAACACTGAAGCTTTCTTT
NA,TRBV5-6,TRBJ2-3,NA,CASSLGRGEADTQYF,TGTGCCAGCAGCCTCGGTAGGGGGGAAGCAGATACGCAGTATTTT
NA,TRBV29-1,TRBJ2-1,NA,CSVVAYSSYNEQFF,TGCAGCGTTGTGGCGTATAGCTCCTACAATGAGCAGTTCTTC
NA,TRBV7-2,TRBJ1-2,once,CASSLDRGSSYGYTF,TGTGCCAGCAGCTTAGACCGGGGATCCAGCTATGGCTACACCTTC
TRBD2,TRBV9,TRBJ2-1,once,CASSVAGGRNEQFF,TGTGCCAGCAGCGTAGCGGGAGGCCGCAATGAGCAGTTCTTC
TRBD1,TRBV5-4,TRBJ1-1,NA,CASRKKGAGGTEAFF,TGTGCCAGCAGAAAAAAGGGAGCAGGGGGCACTGAAGCTTTCTTT
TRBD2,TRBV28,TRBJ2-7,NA,CASRSGTNRKTSGKPYEQYF,TGTGCCAGCAGGTCCGGGACAAACCGAAAGACTAGCGGTAAACCCTACGAGCAGTACTTC